Below are 30 T cell receptor beta chains sequenced from a single sample in a study of regulatory T cells in long-lasting Graves disease. The sample's time point: newly diagnosed GD, antithyroid drugs for less than 3 months. RNA from PBMCs was the source of the TCR library. Sequencing libraries for TCR beta were prepared with iRepertoire HTBI primers and Arm-PCR of CDR3 regions. TCRdb passed the multiplex PCR reads through MiXCR, listing each CDR3 protein once. The sample includes 400,000 to 500,000 distinct CDR3 sequences, 12% to 15% of them seen just once. These sequences were also reported in another study, on T cells in Graves' hyperthyroidism and ophthalmopathy.

This material consisted of peripheral blood mononuclear cells (PBMCs), taken at new diagnosis, from a patient treated with antithyroid drugs. These receptors originate from a woman between 50 and 59 years old with Graves disease.

This clonotype was observed many times. V and J are TRBV30 and TRBJ2-1, with 10 bases aligning to TRBD2. The V gene end was trimmed by 2 bases and the J gene end by 5 bases; junction bases not matched to a gene: 3. The CDR3 is 14 amino acids. Germline lookup yields CDR1 GTSNPN and CDR2 SVGIG (reference sequence). In DNA, the CDR3 is TGTGCCTGGAGTTTACTAGCGGGAAACAATGAGCAGTTCTTC. Its protein is CAWSLLAGNNEQFF. The whole variable domain, filled in from reference TRBV30 and TRBJ2-1, reads SQTIHQWPATLVQPVGSPLSLECTVEGTSNPNLYWYRQAAGRGLQLLFYSVGIGQISSEVPQNLSASRPQDRQFILSSKKLLLSDSGFYLCAWSLLAGNNEQFFGPGTRLTVL.

This clonotype was found a few times. The gene calls are TRBV4-1 and TRBJ2-2; unclear D gene. The CDR3 has 17 residues. Trimming stripped 3 bases from V and 0 bases from J, with 14 bases between. Germline assignment: CDR1 MGHRA and CDR2 YSYEKL. The CDR3: CASSQDDGYTNTGELFF. For the CDR3, the DNA is TGCGCCAGCAGCCAGGACGACGGCTACACGAACACCGGGGAGCTGTTTTTT.

The chain uses TRBV4-1 and TRBJ1-3; D is undetermined. CDR3 length: 17 residues. V was shortened by 2 bases and J by 2 bases, with 16 bases between the two germline ends. CDR1 and CDR2 from the germline V gene are MGHRA and YSYEKL. The CDR3 DNA sequence: TGCGCCAGCAGCCAAATAGTTTCTCAGGTGGCTGGAAACACCATATATTTT. Protein sequence: CASSQIVSQVAGNTIYF.

This clonotype was counted at least ten times. The chain joins TRBV20-1 to TRBJ2-1, with 8 bases aligning to TRBD1. The germline CDR1 and CDR2 sequences are DFQATT and SNEGSKA (reference sequence). The CDR3 length is 15 residues. The J segment lost 5 bases and the V segment lost 6 bases, leaving 12 bases of the junction unmatched. CDR3 DNA: TGCAGTGCACCACTGGCAGGGGGCATGCACAATGAGCAGTTCTTC. This sequence encodes CSAPLAGGMHNEQFF.

This clonotype occurred a few times. The chain couples TRBV5-1 to TRBJ2-3; tentatively, D is TRBD2 (7 bases). V lost 7 bases and J 2 bases, leaving 17 bases between the germline ends. The germline gives CDR1 SGHRS, CDR2 YFSETQ. The CDR3 spans 15 residues. CDR3 DNA sequence: TGCGCCAGCTCCAGGGGTGCGGGGGACACAGATACGCAGTATTTT. Protein: CASSRGAGDTDTQYF.

The chain carries TRBV4-2 and TRBJ2-1, with D perhaps being TRBD1 or TRBD2 (5 bases each). The V gene's germline CDR1 is LGHNA and CDR2 YNFKEQ. V lost 0 bases, J lost 0 bases, and 15 bases lay in between. The CDR3 loop spans 18 amino acids. CDR3 DNA sequence: TGTGCCAGCAGCCAAGAGCCCGGGACCGCGAGCTCCTACAATGAGCAGTTCTTC. Its protein is CASSQEPGTASSYNEQFF.

This clonotype was observed at least ten times. The chain carries TRBV28 and TRBJ2-3, with 11 bases aligning to TRBD2. Germline CDR1 is MDHEN and CDR2 is SYDVKM. CDR3 length equals 15 residues. V was pared by 4 bases and J by 5 bases, with 5 bases of the junction left unmatched. The DNA for the CDR3 is TGTGCCAGCAGTTCTCCGACTAGCGGGAAAGATACGCAGTATTTT. This sequence encodes CASSSPTSGKDTQYF.

This clonotype was seen many times. The chain has TRBV28 and TRBJ2-7; D call uncertain. V was shortened by 5 bases and J by 9 bases, with 17 bases between the two germline ends. Germline CDR1 reads MDHEN; CDR2 reads SYDVKM. CDR3 length: 13 amino acids. The CDR3 bases are TGTGCCAGCAGTATCCCGGACCCTCCTGTGCAGTACTTC. This encodes CASSIPDPPVQYF.

V usage is TRBV2 and J usage is TRBJ2-1; 12 bases are a match to TRBD2. In germline, CDR1 is SNHLY, CDR2 FYNNEI. Trimming removed 3 bases from V and 6 bases from J; junction bases left unmatched: 6. The CDR3 runs 16 residues. This chain's CDR3 is CASSDRLAGGPNEQFF. CDR3 bases: TGTGCCAGCAGTGACAGGCTAGCGGGAGGGCCCAATGAGCAGTTCTTC.

A word on this clonotype: Without the conserved terminal phenylalanine or tryptophan, this CDR3 likely stems from a read error. The genes are TRBV3-1 and TRBJ1-5; D unclear. The V end lost 0 bases, the J end lost 5 bases, and 14 bases lay between the germline ends. Germline CDR1 and CDR2: LGHDT and YNNKEL (reference sequence). The CDR3 sequence is 16 residues long. The DNA of the CDR3 is TGTGCCAGCAGCCAAGATGGTGGGCAGGCAGATCAGCCCCAGCATGTT. Its translation: CASSQDGGQADQPQHV.

This clonotype appeared many times. CDR3 sequence (DNA): TGTGCCAGCAGCCAAGATATTGGACAGGGCAACGAGCAGTACTTC. Amino acids: CASSQDIGQGNEQYF. The chain combines TRBV3-1 with TRBJ2-7; 8 bases map to TRBD1. This CDR3 comprises 15 residues. The ends lost 0 bases at V and 5 bases at J; junction bases unmatched: 6. Germline V gene sequence: CDR1 LGHDT, CDR2 YNNKEL (reference sequence).

With respect to this clonotype: Since a much larger clone is just one base distant, this may be a read error. In DNA, the CDR3 is TGTGCCAGCGGTTGGGCTACCGGGACAGAAGCTTTCTTT. The encoded protein is CASGWATGTEAFF. The rearrangement joins TRBV28 to TRBJ1-1; tentatively, D is TRBD1 (6 bases). The CDR3 is 13 amino acids. Germline CDR1 reads MDHEN; CDR2 reads SYDVKM. Trimming took off 8 bases at V and 8 bases at J, with 18 bases between the two ends.

This clonotype was seen only a few times. V gene TRBV6-2 or TRBV6-3 combines with J gene TRBJ1-4; 9 bases agree with TRBD1. CDR3 length: 14 residues. V gave up 6 bases and J gave up 5 bases; unmatched junction bases: 4. Germline CDR1 and CDR2: MNHEY and SVGEGT. The CDR3 region has the DNA TGTGCCAGCAGAAACGACAGGGGGAATGAAAAACTGTTTTTT. Encoded protein: CASRNDRGNEKLFF.

This clonotype was observed many times. The CDR3 DNA reads as TGTGCCAGCAGCTTAGTCTCTAGCGGGATGATCCCTACCGGGGAGCTGTTTTTT. It yields the protein CASSLVSSGMIPTGELFF. The chain combines TRBV11-1 with TRBJ2-2, with TRBD2 matching over 9 bases. CDR3 size: 18 residues. After removal of 1 base from V and 5 bases from J, the junction contained 11 bases not matched to a gene. Germline V gene lookup returns CDR1 SGHAT and CDR2 FQDESV (reference sequence).

This clonotype showed up many times. Written as DNA, the CDR3 is TGTGCCTGGAGCAGGCCCACTGAAGCTTTCTTT. Translated, it gives CAWSRPTEAFF. The rearrangement links TRBV30 to TRBJ1-1; D unclear. Germline CDR1 reads GTSNPN; CDR2 reads SVGIG (reference sequence). The germline V and J ends were trimmed by 3 bases and 4 bases, with 6 bases remaining between them. There are 11 residues in the CDR3.

This clonotype was detected only a few times. This sequence joins TRBV9 and TRBJ1-5; a weak D match, TRBD1 (6 bases). Germline assignment: CDR1 SGDLS and CDR2 YYNGEE. V was cut by 7 bases and J by 0 bases, with 8 bases left in between. The CDR3 spans 13 residues. CDR3 loop: CASGQFSNQPQHF. CDR3 DNA: TGTGCCAGCGGACAGTTTAGCAATCAGCCCCAGCATTTT.

This clonotype came up many times. The chain joins TRBV20-1 to TRBJ2-5, with TRBD2 as a possible D gene (6 bases). V was clipped by 3 bases and J by 3 bases, with 17 bases between them. The V gene's germline CDR1 is DFQATT and CDR2 SNEGSKA (reference sequence). The CDR3 has 15 residues. The CDR3 loop is CSASPSLRGKETQYF. The DNA of the CDR3 is TGCAGTGCTAGTCCAAGTCTGCGGGGAAAAGAGACCCAGTACTTC.

This clonotype came up many times. The V and J genes are TRBV9 and TRBJ2-7; D ambiguous. V shed 0 bases and J shed 3 bases, with 13 bases lying between them. Germline values: CDR1 SGDLS, CDR2 YYNGEE. The CDR3 is 15 amino acids. This CDR3 reads CASSVGVSVGYEQYF. DNA for the CDR3: TGTGCCAGCAGCGTAGGGGTCAGCGTGGGCTACGAGCAGTACTTC.

This clonotype was found many times. The chain has TRBV28 and TRBJ1-2, with no clear D. The germline V gene has CDR1 MDHEN and CDR2 SYDVKM. Trimming pared 5 bases from V and 6 bases from J, leaving 10 bases between. The CDR3 runs to 12 residues. This CDR3 reads CASSPGPDGYTF. The CDR3 coding sequence is TGTGCCAGCAGTCCAGGACCTGATGGCTACACCTTC.

This clonotype was seen at least ten times. The genes are TRBV6-2 or TRBV6-3 and TRBJ1-1; 10 positions match TRBD1. CDR1 is MNHEY, CDR2 SVGEGT, per germline. The V gene end was trimmed by 5 bases and the J gene end by 0 bases; junction bases not matched to a gene: 3. This CDR3 is 15 amino acids long. The CDR3 loop reads CASSAGQGMNTEAFF. For the CDR3, the DNA is TGTGCCAGCAGTGCGGGACAGGGGATGAACACTGAAGCTTTCTTT.

This clonotype was observed many times. J is TRBJ2-6 and V is TRBV12-3 or TRBV12-4; TRBD1 might be the D (5 bases). Trimming cost V 5 bases and J 2 bases, with 7 bases left between them. The CDR3 totals 14 residues. CDR3 DNA: TGTGCCAGCAGTCCCAGGGCTGGGGCCAACGTCCTGACTTTC. Translated, it gives CASSPRAGANVLTF.

This clonotype was counted at least ten times. The J gene is TRBJ2-7, the V gene TRBV27, with 7 bases that match TRBD2. V lost 2 bases to trimming and J lost 2 bases; unmatched junction nucleotides: 6. The CDR3 runs to 15 residues. From germline, CDR1 is MNHEY and CDR2 SMNVEV (reference sequence). CDR3 DNA: TGTGCCAGCAGTTTACAGGGCGGGAGTACCTACGAGCAGTACTTC. It yields the protein CASSLQGGSTYEQYF.

This clonotype was counted once. It is likely a read error, because the conserved phenylalanine at the end of the CDR3 is missing. The gene calls are TRBV18 and TRBJ1-5; 8 bases are a match to TRBD1. Losses at the gene ends were 2 bases for V and 0 bases for J; bases not matched to a gene: 3. This CDR3 has 16 amino acids. The germline CDR1 and CDR2 sequences are KGHSH and LQKENI. CDR3 region: CASSPGQGISNQPQHL. CDR3 bases: TGTGCCAGCTCACCAGGACAGGGAATTAGCAATCAGCCCCAGCATCTT.

This clonotype was counted ten times or more. The chain is built from TRBV12-3 or TRBV12-4 and TRBJ2-1, with unresolved D. The J call may be faulty, since TRBJ2-5 better matches the DNA end. This CDR3 region has 13 residues. The CDR3 nucleotides read TGTGCCAGCAGTGGAGTGATCGGGGAGACCCAGTACTTC. This translates into CASSGVIGETQYF.

In DNA form, the CDR3 reads TGTGCCAGCTCACCGCCTAGCAACCCTTTTGGTGAGCAGTTCTTC. Translation gives CASSPPSNPFGEQFF. This chain uses TRBV18 with TRBJ2-1; D perhaps matches TRBD2 (5 bases). Looked up from germline, CDR1 is KGHSH and CDR2 is LQKENI. V was cut by 3 bases and J by 9 bases, with 18 bases left in between. The CDR3 totals 15 residues.

This clonotype was seen many times. The DNA for the CDR3 is TGTGCCACCAGTGAGGTATCGGCTAGCGGGAGGGCCCTCGACTACGAGCAGTACTTC. Residues: CATSEVSASGRALDYEQYF. This chain joins TRBV24-1 and TRBJ2-7; 12 bases match TRBD2. J lost 3 bases, V lost 4 bases, and 15 bases had no gene match. Germline CDR1 reads KGHDR; CDR2 reads SFDVKD. This CDR3 spans 19 amino acids.

This clonotype was counted many times. This chain uses TRBV20-1 with TRBJ1-4; a weak D match, TRBD1 (5 bases). Trimming shortened V by 0 bases and J by 5 bases, and 10 bases separated the two germline ends. This CDR3 has 14 residues. Germline loops: CDR1 DFQATT, CDR2 SNEGSKA (reference sequence). The CDR3 DNA reads as TGCAGTGCTAGAGAGGGGCTCGCCAATGAAAAACTGTTTTTT. It codes for CSAREGLANEKLFF.

Comments on this clonotype: This may arise from a read error, as a much more abundant clone is one base away. This sequence joins TRBV18 and TRBJ2-5, with D unclear. In germline, CDR1 is KGHSH, CDR2 LQKENI. CDR3 length equals 16 residues. V was clipped by 3 bases and J by 5 bases, with 19 bases between them. CDR3 sequence: CASSPDPRTIGETQYF. The CDR3 nucleotides read TGTGCCAGCTCACCCGATCCCAGGACGATCGGTGAGACCCAGTACTTC.

The chain couples TRBV7-3 to TRBJ2-1, with 9 positions matching TRBD2. CDR1 and CDR2 (germline): SGHTA, FQGTGA. This CDR3 is built from 16 residues. Trimming took 1 base from V and 7 from J; bases not matched to a gene: 8. The DNA for the CDR3 is TGTGCCAGCAGCTTAATGGTATCTAGCGGGGCAAATGAGCAGTTCTTC. Its protein is CASSLMVSSGANEQFF.

This clonotype was observed at least ten times. The chain uses TRBV28 and TRBJ2-7, with D possibly matching TRBD1 (6 bases). Trimming took off 2 bases at V and 1 base at J, with 9 bases between the two ends. This CDR3 region has 14 residues. The germline V gene has CDR1 MDHEN and CDR2 SYDVKM. The CDR3 DNA reads as TGTGCCAGCAGTTTACCTCAGGGGTCCTACGAGCAGTACTTC. Translating it yields CASSLPQGSYEQYF.